This T cell receptor (beta chain) was sequenced in a study of shared clonotypes between healthy human individuals (TCRdb year 2020). Background for the entire study: The cohort included a few men and two women between 18 and 49 years of age. For each donor, three plates each were used for CD4 naive and CD4 memory, two plates were used for CD8 naive, and one plate was used for CD8 memory. The study deeply sequenced blood TCR repertoires of about 5 healthy adults to estimate repertoire size and the extent of clonotype sharing between individuals. Different laboratories and diverse techniques were used to prepare libraries and sequence TCR repertoires, to increase sequencing depth and limit assay-specific biases. Between about 0.9 and 8.9 billion PBMCs per donor were obtained by leukapheresis.

Regarding this clone: Its antigen is not yet known. Qualities for individual bases were not recorded, and no much larger clone is one base off.

Study-wide findings and limitations: Rarefaction of sorted-subset datasets indicated incomplete sequencing despite the large sequencing depth. Larger estimated clonotype richness was generally found for naive subsets than for memory subsets. Only blood was sampled, and tissue TCR repertoires likely differ from those in blood. Clonotypes shared by all four sorted-subset donors showed higher generation probabilities than non-shared clonotypes. About 5% of naive CD4, 3.5% of naive CD8, roughly 2.5% of memory CD4, and 0.35% to 0.4% of memory CD8 clonotypes were shared across several donors. The small number of donors limited the genetic and exposure-history diversity represented. Pairwise subsampling indicated that sequencing depth was expected to affect the degree of clonotype sharing among donors.

Using the deep immunoSEQ assay, multiplex PCR amplified TCR CDR3 regions from genomic DNA. Extracted genomic DNA from each cell subset was distributed evenly across all wells of several immunoSEQ 96-well plates, and each plate was treated as a replicate. For sorted subsets, around 0.2 ug genomic DNA, equal to about 30,000 T cell genomes, was loaded into each replicate PCR. Purified libraries were quantified with a Qubit 3.0 fluorometer, sized on a Bioanalyzer 2100, and re-quantified with the KAPA Library Quantification kit. Every immunoSEQ 96-well plate was sequenced on a separate single-read 150-cycle Illumina NextSeq 550 flow cell. On the study's bioinformatics: The immunoSEQ output contained only junctional sequences without quality scores, so filtering could not match that applied to full-length reads. Sequences were annotated with PyIR, a Python wrapper for IgBLAST v1.9, using IMGT germline references to assign V/J genes and CDR3. Reads with weak V/J assignments (E-value above 1e-6), missing CDR3, stop codons, out-of-frame junctions, or ambiguous translated residues were removed. V3J clonotypes were defined as sequences sharing the same inferred V gene, J gene, and CDR3 amino acid sequence. The percentage overlap between two repertoires was calculated by dividing the number of shared unique clonotypes by the size of the smaller repertoire. RTK rarefaction, the Chao1 estimator, and Recon v2.1 estimates of unobserved clonotypes were used to assess repertoire richness. Generation probabilities for all TCRbeta clonotypes obtained by the gDNA method from a handful of donors were computed using OLGA. The source is immuneACCESS, and TCRdb retained only in-frame sequences with V and J called. Part of the clones is not carried over; for the studies checked, unresolved V genes explain less than half of this, and the remainder is unexplained. For V, J and clone size, that table is used; D and trimming come from the DNA. For this sample there are 1,400,000 or so clones; just under 99% appear just once. The top ten hold 0.36% of the sample.

The donors were healthy, HIV-negative adults who had no recently reported acute infections or vaccinations. Every donor was a Caucasian adult residing in Nashville, Tennessee, USA. CD4+ T cells were enriched by magnetic negative selection; naive cells were then positively selected on CD45RA, and the negative fraction formed the memory subset. After blood collection by leukapheresis, PBMCs were isolated using Ficoll-Histopaque density gradient centrifugation and then cryopreserved in the vapor phase of liquid nitrogen. Analytical flow cytometry was used to check the purity and quantity of every magnetically sorted T cell population. From each sorted fraction, genomic DNA was isolated and quantified by UV absorbance on a Nanodrop 2000c. From V the trimming removes 6 bases and from J it removes 4 bases, while the gene matches leave 4 bases of the junction unaccounted for. Including cysteine and phenylalanine, the CDR3 has 14 amino acids. The retained sequence is limited to the CDR3, 42 bases, with the frame set at the first base. From a lookup of the germline V gene, CDR1 and CDR2 are MNHEY and SVGAGI.

The TCR was taken from a man aged 30-40 years in good health. The sample was naive CD4+ T cells sorted from blood. Sample cell subset or site, as interpreted from the label and publication: CD45RA+ positively selected. The sequence links TRBV6-5 to TRBJ2-5; 11 bases in the middle match TRBD2. The CDR3 here reads CASRVAGGGETQYF. The sequence in DNA is TGTGCCAGCAGGGTAGCGGGAGGGGGAGAGACCCAGTACTTC.